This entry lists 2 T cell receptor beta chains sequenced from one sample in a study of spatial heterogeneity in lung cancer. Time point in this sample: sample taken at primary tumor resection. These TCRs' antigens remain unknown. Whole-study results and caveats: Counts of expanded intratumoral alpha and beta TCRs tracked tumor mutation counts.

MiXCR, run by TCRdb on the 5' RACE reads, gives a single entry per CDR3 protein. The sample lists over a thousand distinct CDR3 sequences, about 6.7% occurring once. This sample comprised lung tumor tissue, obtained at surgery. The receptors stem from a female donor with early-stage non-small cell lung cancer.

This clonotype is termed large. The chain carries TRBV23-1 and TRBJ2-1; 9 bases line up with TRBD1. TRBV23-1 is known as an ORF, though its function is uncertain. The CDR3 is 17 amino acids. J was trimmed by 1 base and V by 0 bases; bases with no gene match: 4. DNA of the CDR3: TGCGCCAGCAGTCAATCGGGGGGACAGGGATCCTACAATGAGCAGTTCTTC. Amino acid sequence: CASSQSGGQGSYNEQFF.

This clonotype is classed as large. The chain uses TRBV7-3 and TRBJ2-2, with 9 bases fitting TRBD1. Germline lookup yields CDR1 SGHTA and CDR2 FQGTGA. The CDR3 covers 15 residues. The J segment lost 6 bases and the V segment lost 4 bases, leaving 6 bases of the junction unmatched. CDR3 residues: CASSSTGGRSGELFF. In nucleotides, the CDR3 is TGTGCCAGCAGCTCCACAGGGGGCCGGTCCGGGGAGCTGTTTTTT.